This TCR beta chain was recorded in a study of cytomegalovirus exposure and HLA in healthy donors. Across the study: Earlier results showed 117 million unique TCR beta sequences derived from around 170 million T cells.

The PCR employed 60 Vbeta primers together with 13 Jbeta primers. The repertoire was sequenced with immunoSEQ multiplex PCR; TCRdb's copy has only in-frame clones and lacks some. The table lists about 170,000 clones, more than 80% of them singletons. J gave up 4 bases and V 3 bases, and 10 bases lay outside the gene matches. Germline V gene data show CDR1 as MNHEY and CDR2 as SMNVEV (reference sequence). CDR3 length equals 16 residues. Study-level points and caveats: Sequencing depth across donors, presence/absence analyses assumed, was roughly uniform. Being productive about 90% or about 30% of the time was typical of most TCR beta V segments in an earlier analysis. On later analysis, the bulk of CMV-associated TCR beta chains appeared to be HLA-restricted.

Details on this clone: Its antigen is unknown.

The rearrangement joins TRBV27 to TRBJ2-5, with 8 bases aligning to TRBD2. The specimen sequenced was PBMCs. The receptor comes from a young woman in good health and CMV-seropositive. Here the CDR3 DNA reads TGTGCCAGCAGTTTCCCCGGGGGGGCGGGGGGAGAGACCCAGTACTTC. Translating gives CASSFPGGAGGETQYF.